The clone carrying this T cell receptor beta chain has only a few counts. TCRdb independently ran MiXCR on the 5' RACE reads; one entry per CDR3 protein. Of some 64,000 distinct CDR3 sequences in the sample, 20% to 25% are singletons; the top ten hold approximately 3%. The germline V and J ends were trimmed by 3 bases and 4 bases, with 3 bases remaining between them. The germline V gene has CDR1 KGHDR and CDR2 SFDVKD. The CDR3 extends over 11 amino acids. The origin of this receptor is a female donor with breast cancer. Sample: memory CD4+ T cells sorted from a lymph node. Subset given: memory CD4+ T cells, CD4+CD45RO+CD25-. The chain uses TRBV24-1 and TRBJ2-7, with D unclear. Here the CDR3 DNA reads TGTGCCACCAGTGATAGGTACGAGCAGTACTTC. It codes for CATSDRYEQYF.